Presented here are 16 T cell receptor beta chains from one specimen sequenced in a study of T cell responses to AZD1222 COVID-19 vaccine (dated by TCRdb to about 2021). Library method: the immunoSEQ multiplex PCR assay. Held by TCRdb, this immuneACCESS table contains in-frame sequences only and omits some clones. Under half of the omission traces to an unresolved V gene where checked; the cause of the rest is unknown. For this sample the table gives some 130,000 clones, of which approximately 91% were detected only once. Around 0.98% of the sample rests with the top ten. Read against the paper, the sample's time point label means: about 28 days (+/-7) after the second vaccine dose. Sequencing used peripheral blood, obtained 28 days after the second AZD1222 dose. These TCRs come from an adult who received the AZD1222 COVID-19 vaccine.

CDR3 nucleotide sequence: TGTGCCAGCAGTTCGGTCAACCAAGAGACCCAGTACTTC. Its translation is CASSSVNQETQYF. The chain carries TRBV6-6 and TRBJ2-5, with D unresolved. The CDR3 is made up of 13 amino acids. Trimming shortened V by 4 bases and J by 0 bases, and 6 bases separated the two germline ends. Germline CDR1 and CDR2: MNHNY and SVGAGI (reference sequence).

This clone came up a few times. The chain joins TRBV2 to TRBJ1-5, with 8 bases aligning to TRBD1. The CDR3 is 15 amino acids. The germline CDR1 and CDR2 sequences are SNHLY and FYNNEI. After removal of 3 bases from V and 4 bases from J, the junction contained 5 bases not matched to a gene. CDR3 coding DNA: TGTGCCAGCAGTGACCCCAGGGGGCGGAATCAGCCCCAGCATTTT. Translation gives CASSDPRGRNQPQHF.

The chain has TRBV3-1 (or the pseudogene TRBV3-2) and TRBJ2-5; D uncertain. In germline, CDR1 is LGHDT, CDR2 YNNKEL (reference sequence). This CDR3 has 13 residues. Trimming pared 1 base from V and 13 bases from J, leaving 16 bases between. CDR3: CASSQGSVNPVYF. The CDR3 DNA reads as TGTGCCAGCAGCCAAGGTTCCGTTAACCCCGTGTACTTC.

The J gene is TRBJ1-2, the V gene TRBV4-1; D not resolved. This CDR3 is built from 15 residues. From germline, CDR1 is MGHRA and CDR2 YSYEKL. Trimming removed 4 bases at V and 4 bases at J, with 16 bases between. CDR3 nucleotide sequence: TGCGCCAGCAGCCCCTCATCAAAGGGCTCCTATGGCTACACCTTC. Its translation is CASSPSSKGSYGYTF.

The V and J genes are TRBV6-5 and TRBJ2-1; D might be TRBD2 (5 bases). V was pared by 8 bases and J by 6 bases, with 14 bases between. Germline-derived CDR1 and CDR2 are MNHEY and SVGAGI. The CDR3 extends over 13 amino acids. The CDR3 protein is CASERARFNEQFF. The DNA for the CDR3 is TGTGCCAGCGAGAGGGCCCGCTTCAATGAGCAGTTCTTC.

The chain combines TRBV7-2 with TRBJ1-1, with D possibly TRBD1 on 5 matching bases. Trimming took off 0 bases at V and 6 bases at J, with 8 bases between the two ends. The CDR3 length is 13 residues. Germline V gene data show CDR1 as SGHTA and CDR2 as FQGNSA. As DNA, the CDR3 is TGTGCCAGCAGCTTAGCGCAGGGCGCTGAAGCTTTCTTT. Protein: CASSLAQGAEAFF.

J is TRBJ2-7 and V is TRBV2; no firm D call. Germline CDR1 is SNHLY and CDR2 is FYNNEI. The CDR3 sequence is 14 residues long. V lost 4 bases and J lost 0, with 10 bases in between. The CDR3 coding sequence is TGTGCCAGCAGTGTCGGGCTACGCTCCTACGAGCAGTACTTC. Translated, it gives CASSVGLRSYEQYF.

The chain combines TRBV10-3 with TRBJ2-7; D is tentatively TRBD1 or TRBD2 (5 bases each). CDR1 is ENHRY and CDR2 is SYGVKD in the germline V gene. V was cut by 6 bases and J by 0 bases, with 18 bases left in between. CDR3 length: 16 residues. The CDR3 bases are TGTGCCATCAGCTCGGGACGCATGAGGAGCTCCTACGAGCAGTACTTC. It encodes CAISSGRMRSSYEQYF.

A word on this clone: This specimen includes other DNA sequences encoding the same CDR3. J is TRBJ2-1 and V is TRBV24-1; TRBD2 aligns across 11 bases. The trim removed 4 bases at V and 3 bases at J, leaving 4 bases unmatched. This CDR3 region has 16 residues. In germline, CDR1 is KGHDR, CDR2 SFDVKD. In DNA form, the CDR3 reads TGTGCCACCAGTGACGCTAGCGGGAGGTTCTACAATGAGCAGTTCTTC. Its translation is CATSDASGRFYNEQFF.

The sample holds one count of this clone. This rearrangement joins TRBV18 to TRBJ1-2; TRBD1 aligns across 8 bases. The V segment lost 6 bases and the J segment 2 bases; nucleotides outside the gene matches: 5. CDR1 KGHSH and CDR2 LQKENI come from the germline V gene. The CDR3 totals 14 residues. The CDR3: CASSLGQANYGYTF. The CDR3 DNA reads as TGTGCCAGCTCGCTGGGACAGGCGAACTATGGCTACACCTTC.

The chain has TRBV7-9 and TRBJ1-2; TRBD1 might be the D (5 bases). The CDR3 runs 14 residues. The ends were cut back, 1 base at V and 2 bases at J, with 8 bases in the middle. CDR1 is SEHNR, CDR2 FQNEAQ, per germline (reference sequence). The CDR3, as DNA: TGTGCCAGCAGCTTAGGGGGACTGAACTATGGCTACACCTTC. Translated, it gives CASSLGGLNYGYTF.

The V gene is TRBV24-1, the J gene TRBJ2-7, with unresolved D. Trimming removed 7 bases from V and 0 bases from J, with 6 bases in between. The germline gives CDR1 KGHDR, CDR2 SFDVKD. This CDR3 is built from 12 residues. The DNA of the CDR3 is TGTGCCACCAGCGGCAACTCCTACGAGCAGTACTTC. It specifies CATSGNSYEQYF.

This clone was seen a handful of times. Here the CDR3 DNA reads TGTGCCAGCAGTCGACAGGGGAGGTACGAGCAGTACTTC. It codes for CASSRQGRYEQYF. The V and J genes are TRBV6-6 and TRBJ2-7; TRBD1 agrees at 8 bases. The germline gives CDR1 MNHNY, CDR2 SVGAGI (reference sequence). This CDR3 region has 13 residues. Losses at the gene ends were 5 bases for V and 4 bases for J; bases not matched to a gene: 4.

The V and J genes are TRBV6-2 or TRBV6-3 and TRBJ2-2, with D uncertain. The germline CDR1 and CDR2 sequences are MNHEY and SVGEGT. The length of the CDR3 is 14 residues. The germline V and J ends were trimmed by 2 bases and 3 bases, with 7 bases remaining between them. The CDR3 nucleotides read TGTGCCAGCAGTTACGTCCGCGACACCGGGGAGCTGTTTTTT. Its protein product is CASSYVRDTGELFF.

This chain uses TRBV6-5 with TRBJ2-7; D gene ambiguous. Germline V CDR1 and CDR2: MNHEY, SVGAGI. V lost 7 bases and J 3 bases, leaving 16 bases between the germline ends. There are 14 residues in the CDR3. Here the CDR3 reads CASKLLGEFYEQYF. The CDR3 nucleotides are TGTGCCAGCAAGCTCCTCGGCGAATTCTACGAGCAGTACTTC.

The chain couples TRBV30 to TRBJ1-2; tentative D call: TRBD1 (6 bases). V lost 3 bases and J 4 bases, leaving 21 bases between the germline ends. In germline, CDR1 is GTSNPN, CDR2 SVGIG (reference sequence). The CDR3 is 16 residues long. DNA for the CDR3: TGTGCCTGGAGCCCCCAGGACCGGACAGCGAGCTATGGCTACACCTTC. It translates to CAWSPQDRTASYGYTF.